This TCR beta chain was sequenced in a study of blood T cell repertoires in COVID-19. Background on the study: The study drew acute and convalescent COVID-19 samples from the United States, Italy and Spain.

Authors' data handling: For nucleated cells, counts were estimated from reference gene primer amplification. Generated by immunoSEQ multiplex PCR, the TCRdb table keeps only in-frame clones and is missing some. V and J calls and clone size are given by that table; D and trimming were obtained from the DNA. Among some 370,000 clones listed, roughly 90% were seen once. The count of this clone is one. Sample: peripheral blood. This TCR was sampled from a man between 18 and 35 years old with active or convalescent COVID-19.

CDR3 residues: CASSLRISALPGQYF. The CDR3, as DNA: TGTGCCAGCAGCCTACGCATATCCGCTCTCCCGGGGCAGTACTTC. V usage is TRBV5-8 and J usage is TRBJ2-7; D remains ambiguous. V was trimmed by 4 bases and J by 9 bases, leaving 23 bases between them. The CDR3 runs to 15 residues. CDR1 and CDR2 (germline): SGHTS, YDEGEE.